This T cell receptor (beta chain) is from a study of T cells after yellow fever vaccination. Study summary: It was SMART-Seq v4 Ultra Low Input that prepared the fractions with low cell numbers.

The CDR3 has 14 residues. With 7 bases clipped from V and 5 bases from J, the junction kept 5 bases outside the gene matches. The germline gives CDR1 SGHKS, CDR2 YYEKEE (reference sequence). About this clonotype: Its antigen remains unidentified.

Study-wide results and caveats: Just a small share of clonotypes turned up in the CD4 compartment as well as the CD8 compartment. FACS-sorted repertoires might harbor abundant contaminating clonotypes from the bulk population. In post-booster samples, most primary-vaccination clones reappeared (approximately 96% CD4, roughly 89% CD8).

TCRdb used MiXCR to reprocess the 5' RACE reads, holding one entry per CDR3 protein. The table shows 400,000 or so distinct CDR3 sequences, with around a sixth occurring only once. The sample was PBMCs, taken before the yellow fever booster vaccination. J is TRBJ2-3 and V is TRBV5-5, with 12 bases that match TRBD2. This receptor was taken from a man between 18 and 35 years old who received the YFV17D yellow fever vaccine. Here the CDR3 reads CASVSTSGGDTQYF. CDR3 bases: TGTGCCAGCGTTTCGACTAGCGGGGGAGATACGCAGTATTTT. Looking up the rest from reference TRBV5-5 and TRBJ2-3 gives the full variable domain: DAGVTQSPTHLIKTRGQQVTLRCSPISGHKSVSWYQQVLGQGPQFIFQYYEKEERGRGNFPDRFSARQFPNYSSELNVNALLLGDSALYLCASVSTSGGDTQYFGPGTRLTVL.